This passage covers 6 T cell receptor beta chains from one sample sequenced in a study of technical replicates of blood from several donors (dated by TCRdb to the late 2010s). Libraries were constructed by the immunoSEQ multiplex PCR assay. In TCRdb, the immuneACCESS table is reduced to in-frame sequences with V and J assigned. These tables do not hold every clone; where another copy was compared, an unresolved V gene accounts for under half, and the others remain unexplained. The sample table lists under 75,000 clones, just under 95% of them with a count of one. The leading ten clones occupy 0.3% to 0.45% of the sample. The sample consisted of T cells isolated from PBMCs. The source is a human donor in good health.

The chain uses TRBV5-6 and TRBJ1-1; TRBD1 matches at 7 bases. Germline V gene lookup returns CDR1 SGHDT and CDR2 YYEEEE. The CDR3 is made up of 13 amino acids. Trimming cost V 4 bases and J 7 bases; bases outside gene matches: 7. The CDR3 sequence is CASSLWDSVEAFF. DNA for the CDR3: TGTGCCAGCAGCCTGTGGGACAGCGTTGAAGCTTTCTTT. The full variable domain, with the rest looked up from reference TRBV5-6 and TRBJ1-1, is DAGVTQSPTHLIKTRGQQVTLRCSPKSGHDTVSWYQQALGQGPQFIFQYYEEEERQRGNFPDRFSGHQFPNYSSELNVNALLLGDSALYLCASSLWDSVEAFFGQGTRLTVV.

The V gene is TRBV2, the J gene TRBJ1-3; possibly TRBD1 for D (6 bases). Trimming took off 7 bases at V and 0 bases at J, with 10 bases between the two ends. The CDR3 totals 14 residues. Looked up from germline, CDR1 is SNHLY and CDR2 is FYNNEI. This CDR3 reads CASTRTVSGNTIYF. DNA for the CDR3: TGTGCCAGCACTAGGACAGTCTCTGGAAACACCATATATTTT.

The chain recombines TRBV18 with TRBJ2-5; 11 bases fit TRBD2. The CDR3 totals 14 residues. Germline CDR1 and CDR2: KGHSH and LQKENI. V was pared by 3 bases and J by 5 bases, with 2 bases of the junction left unmatched. The CDR3, as DNA: TGTGCCAGCTCACCTACTAGCGGGAGTGAGACCCAGTACTTC. It translates to CASSPTSGSETQYF.

The rearrangement links TRBV5-1 to TRBJ2-7, with 10 bases lining up with TRBD2. Losses at the gene ends were 0 bases for V and 6 bases for J; bases not matched to a gene: 9. Germline values: CDR1 SGHRS, CDR2 YFSETQ. The CDR3 has 16 amino acids. In DNA form, the CDR3 reads TGCGCCAGCAGCTTGGCCTGGAGCGGGAGGGCGGGCGAGCAGTACTTC. It codes for CASSLAWSGRAGEQYF.

The chain links TRBV6-1 to TRBJ2-7; 7 nucleotides align to TRBD1. With V trimmed by 4 bases and J by 0 bases, 9 bases remained unmatched. Germline lookup yields CDR1 MNHNS and CDR2 SASEGT. The CDR3 runs 16 residues. CDR3 sequence (DNA): TGTGCCAGCAGTGGTCTAGGGGGCTCCACCTCCTACGAGCAGTACTTC. The encoded protein is CASSGLGGSTSYEQYF.

V is TRBV12-5 and J is TRBJ1-1, with 10 nucleotides matching TRBD1. CDR1 is LGHNT, CDR2 FRNRAP, per germline. Trimming at V came to 6 bases and at J to 4 bases, leaving 5 bases not matched to a gene. This CDR3 has 14 residues. This CDR3 reads CASGAGDRGTEAFF. CDR3 coding DNA: TGTGCTAGTGGAGCTGGGGACAGGGGCACTGAAGCTTTCTTT.